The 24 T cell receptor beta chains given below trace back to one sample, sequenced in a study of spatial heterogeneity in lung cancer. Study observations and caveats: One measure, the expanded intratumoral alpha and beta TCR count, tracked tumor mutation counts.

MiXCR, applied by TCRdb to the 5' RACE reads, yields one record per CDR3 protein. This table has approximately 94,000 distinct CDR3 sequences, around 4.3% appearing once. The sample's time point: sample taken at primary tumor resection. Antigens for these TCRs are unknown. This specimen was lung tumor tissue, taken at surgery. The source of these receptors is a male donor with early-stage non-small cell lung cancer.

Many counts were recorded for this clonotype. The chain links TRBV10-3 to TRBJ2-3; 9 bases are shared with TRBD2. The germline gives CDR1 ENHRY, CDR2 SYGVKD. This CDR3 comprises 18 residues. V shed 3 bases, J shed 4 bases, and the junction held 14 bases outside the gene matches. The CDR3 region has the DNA TGTGCCATCAGTGACCCCGGGAGAGTAGCGGGAGTGGCAGATACGCAGTATTTT. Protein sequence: CAISDPGRVAGVADTQYF.

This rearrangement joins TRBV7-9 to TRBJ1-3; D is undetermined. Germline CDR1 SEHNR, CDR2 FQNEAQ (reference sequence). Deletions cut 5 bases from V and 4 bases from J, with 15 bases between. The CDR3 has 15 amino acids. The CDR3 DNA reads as TGTGCCAGCAGCACCGGGTCCCTGCACGGAAACACCATATATTTT. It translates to CASSTGSLHGNTIYF.

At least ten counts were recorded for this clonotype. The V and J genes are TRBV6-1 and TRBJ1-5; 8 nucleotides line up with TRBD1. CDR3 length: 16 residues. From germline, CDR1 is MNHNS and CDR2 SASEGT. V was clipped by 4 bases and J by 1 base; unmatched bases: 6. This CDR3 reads CASSVAGGMSNQPQHF. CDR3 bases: TGTGCCAGCAGTGTTGCAGGGGGCATGAGCAATCAGCCCCAGCATTTT.

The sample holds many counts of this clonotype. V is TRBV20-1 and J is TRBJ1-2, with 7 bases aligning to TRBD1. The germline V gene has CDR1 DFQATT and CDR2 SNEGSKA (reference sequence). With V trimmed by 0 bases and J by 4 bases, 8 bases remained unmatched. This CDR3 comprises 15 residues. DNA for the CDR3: TGCAGTGCTAGAGATCTGGCAGGGGGGCTCTATGGCTACACCTTC. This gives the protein CSARDLAGGLYGYTF.

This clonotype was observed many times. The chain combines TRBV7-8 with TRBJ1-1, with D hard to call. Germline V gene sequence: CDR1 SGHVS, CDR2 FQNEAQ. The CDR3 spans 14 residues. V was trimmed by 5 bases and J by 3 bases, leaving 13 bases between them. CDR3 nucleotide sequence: TGTGCCAGCAGCCCAAGATGGGTGCACACTGAAGCTTTCTTT. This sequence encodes CASSPRWVHTEAFF.

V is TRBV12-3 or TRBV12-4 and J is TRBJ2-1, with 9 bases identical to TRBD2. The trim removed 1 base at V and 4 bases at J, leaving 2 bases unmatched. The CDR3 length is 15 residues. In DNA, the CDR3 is TGTGCCAGCAGTTTAGAACTAGCGGGTTACAATGAGCAGTTCTTC. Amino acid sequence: CASSLELAGYNEQFF.

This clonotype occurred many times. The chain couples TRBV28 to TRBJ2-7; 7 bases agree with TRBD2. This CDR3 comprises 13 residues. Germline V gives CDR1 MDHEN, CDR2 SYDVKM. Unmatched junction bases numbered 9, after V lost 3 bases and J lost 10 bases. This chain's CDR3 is CASSFTSVLVQYF. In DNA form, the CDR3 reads TGTGCCAGCAGTTTTACTAGCGTCTTGGTTCAGTACTTC. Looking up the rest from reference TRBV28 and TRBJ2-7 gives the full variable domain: DVKVTQSSRYLVKRTGEKVFLECVQDMDHENMFWYRQDPGLGLRLIYFSYDVKMKEKGDIPEGYSVSREKKERFSLILESASTNQTSMYLCASSFTSVLVQYFGPGTRLTVT.

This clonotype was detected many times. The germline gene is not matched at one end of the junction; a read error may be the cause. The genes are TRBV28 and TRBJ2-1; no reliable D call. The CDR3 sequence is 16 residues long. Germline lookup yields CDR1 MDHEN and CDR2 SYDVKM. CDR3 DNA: TGTGCCAGCAGCCTTCACACCGGTAGCTCCTACAGTGAGCAGTTCTTC. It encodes CASSLHTGSSYSEQFF.

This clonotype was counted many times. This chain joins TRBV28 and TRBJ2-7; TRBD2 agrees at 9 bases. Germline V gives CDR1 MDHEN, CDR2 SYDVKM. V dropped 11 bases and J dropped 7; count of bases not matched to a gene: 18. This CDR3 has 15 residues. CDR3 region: CASSHGGRELREQYF. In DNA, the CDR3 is TGTGCCTCCTCGCACGGCGGGAGGGAGCTACGGGAGCAGTACTTC.

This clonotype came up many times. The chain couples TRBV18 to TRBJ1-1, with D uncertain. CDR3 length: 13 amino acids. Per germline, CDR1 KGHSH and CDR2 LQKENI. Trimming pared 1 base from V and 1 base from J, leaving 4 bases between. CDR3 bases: TGTGCCAGCTCACCACTAGGGAACACTGAAGCTTTCTTT. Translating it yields CASSPLGNTEAFF.

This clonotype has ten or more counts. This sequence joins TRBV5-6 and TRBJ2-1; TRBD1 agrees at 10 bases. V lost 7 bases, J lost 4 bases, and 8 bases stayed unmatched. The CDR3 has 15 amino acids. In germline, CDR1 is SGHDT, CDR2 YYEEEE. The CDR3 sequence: CASRIWTGGYNEQFF. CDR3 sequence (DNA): TGTGCCAGCCGCATCTGGACAGGGGGGTACAATGAGCAGTTCTTC. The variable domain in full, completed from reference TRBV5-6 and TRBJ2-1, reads DAGVTQSPTHLIKTRGQQVTLRCSPKSGHDTVSWYQQALGQGPQFIFQYYEEEERQRGNFPDRFSGHQFPNYSSELNVNALLLGDSALYLCASRIWTGGYNEQFFGPGTRLTVL.

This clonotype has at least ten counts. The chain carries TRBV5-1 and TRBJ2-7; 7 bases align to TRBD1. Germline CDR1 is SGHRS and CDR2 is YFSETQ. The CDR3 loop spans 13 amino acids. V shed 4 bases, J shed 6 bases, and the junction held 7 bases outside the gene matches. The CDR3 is CASSKRQGSEQYF. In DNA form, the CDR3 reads TGCGCCAGCAGCAAGCGACAGGGTAGCGAGCAGTACTTC. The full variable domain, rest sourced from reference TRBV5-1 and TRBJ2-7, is KAGVTQTPRYLIKTRGQQVTLSCSPISGHRSVSWYQQTPGQGLQFLFEYFSETQRNKGNFPGRFSGRQFSNSRSEMNVSTLELGDSALYLCASSKRQGSEQYFGPGTRLTVT.

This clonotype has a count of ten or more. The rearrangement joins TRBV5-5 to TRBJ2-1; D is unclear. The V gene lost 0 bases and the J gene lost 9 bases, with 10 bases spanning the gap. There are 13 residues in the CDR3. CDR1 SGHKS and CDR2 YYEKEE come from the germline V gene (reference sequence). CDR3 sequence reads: CASSLGTFREQFF. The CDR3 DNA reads TGTGCCAGCAGCTTGGGGACGTTTCGTGAGCAGTTCTTC.

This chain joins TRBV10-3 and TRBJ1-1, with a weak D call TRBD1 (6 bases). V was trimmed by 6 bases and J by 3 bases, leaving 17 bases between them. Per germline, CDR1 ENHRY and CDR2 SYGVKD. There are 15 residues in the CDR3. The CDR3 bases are TGTGCCATCAGGGATTACAGGGAGGGTTACACTGAAGCTTTCTTT. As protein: CAIRDYREGYTEAFF.

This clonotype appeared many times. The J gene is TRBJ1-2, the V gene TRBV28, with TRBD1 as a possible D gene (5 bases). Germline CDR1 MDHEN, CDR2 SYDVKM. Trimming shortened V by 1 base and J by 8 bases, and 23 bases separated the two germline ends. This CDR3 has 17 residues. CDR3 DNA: TGTGCCAGCAGTTTATACGCCCCTGGTACGGGGCAATCGGGCTACACCTTC. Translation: CASSLYAPGTGQSGYTF.

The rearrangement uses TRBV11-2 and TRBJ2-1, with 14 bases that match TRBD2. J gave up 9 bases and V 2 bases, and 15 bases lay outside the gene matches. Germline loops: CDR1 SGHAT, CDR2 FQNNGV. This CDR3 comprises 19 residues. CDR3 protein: CASSLSSVGTSGRTGEQFF. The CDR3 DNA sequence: TGTGCCAGCAGCTTATCTTCGGTGGGGACTAGCGGGAGAACGGGTGAGCAGTTCTTC.

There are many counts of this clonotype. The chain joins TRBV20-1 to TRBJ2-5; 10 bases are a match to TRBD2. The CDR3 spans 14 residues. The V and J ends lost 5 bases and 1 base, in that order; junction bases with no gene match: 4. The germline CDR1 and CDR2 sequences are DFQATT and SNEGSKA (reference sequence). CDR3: CSAGVAGGQETQYF. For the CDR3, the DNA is TGCAGTGCTGGCGTAGCGGGAGGCCAAGAGACCCAGTACTTC.

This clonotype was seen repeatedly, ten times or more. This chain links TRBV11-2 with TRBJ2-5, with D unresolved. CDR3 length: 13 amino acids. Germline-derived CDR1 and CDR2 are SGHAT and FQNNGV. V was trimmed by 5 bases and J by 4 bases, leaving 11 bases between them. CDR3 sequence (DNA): TGTGCCAGCAGCGCGGCTCGCGGAGAGACCCAGTACTTC. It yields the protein CASSAARGETQYF.

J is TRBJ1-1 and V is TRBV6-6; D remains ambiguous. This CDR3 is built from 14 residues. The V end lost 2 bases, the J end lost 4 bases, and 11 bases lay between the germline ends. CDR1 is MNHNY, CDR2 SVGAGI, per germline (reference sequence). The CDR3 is CASSYMDRSTEAFF. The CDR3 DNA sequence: TGTGCCAGCAGTTACATGGATCGGAGCACTGAAGCTTTCTTT.

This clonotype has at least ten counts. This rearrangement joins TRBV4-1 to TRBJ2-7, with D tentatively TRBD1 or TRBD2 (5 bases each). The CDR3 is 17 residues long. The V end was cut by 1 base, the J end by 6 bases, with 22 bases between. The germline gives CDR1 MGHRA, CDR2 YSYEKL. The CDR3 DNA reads TGCGCCAGCAGCCAAGGCCTTTTTACGGGGACCCGCCGCGAGCAGTACTTC. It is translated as CASSQGLFTGTRREQYF.

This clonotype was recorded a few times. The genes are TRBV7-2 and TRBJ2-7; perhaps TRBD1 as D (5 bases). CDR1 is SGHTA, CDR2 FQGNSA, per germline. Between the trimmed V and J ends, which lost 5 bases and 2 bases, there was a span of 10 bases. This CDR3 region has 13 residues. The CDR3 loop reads CASSEGVTYEQYF. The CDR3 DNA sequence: TGTGCCAGCAGCGAAGGGGTGACCTACGAGCAGTACTTC.

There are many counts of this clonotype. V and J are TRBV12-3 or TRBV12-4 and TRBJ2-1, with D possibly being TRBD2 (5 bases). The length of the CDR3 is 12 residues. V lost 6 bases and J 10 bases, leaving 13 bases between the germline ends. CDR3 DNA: TGTGCCAGCAGCCGTGACTATTGGGAGCAGTTCTTC. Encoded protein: CASSRDYWEQFF.

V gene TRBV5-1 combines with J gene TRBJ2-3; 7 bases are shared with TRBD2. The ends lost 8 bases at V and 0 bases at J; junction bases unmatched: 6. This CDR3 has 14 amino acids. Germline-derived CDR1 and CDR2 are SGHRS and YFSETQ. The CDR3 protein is CASNSGWSTDTQYF. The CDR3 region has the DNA TGCGCCAGTAATAGCGGGTGGAGCACAGATACGCAGTATTTT.

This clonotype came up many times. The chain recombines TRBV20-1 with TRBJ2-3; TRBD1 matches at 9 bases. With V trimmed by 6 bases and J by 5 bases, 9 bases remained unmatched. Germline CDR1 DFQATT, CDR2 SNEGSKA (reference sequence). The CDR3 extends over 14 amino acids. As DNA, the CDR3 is TGCAGTGCCAAGGACAGGGGCTACGTAGATACGCAGTATTTT. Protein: CSAKDRGYVDTQYF.